This T cell receptor beta chain was observed in a study of read filtering for tumor transcriptome and immune sequencing. The V end lost 8 bases, the J end lost 4 bases, and 12 bases lay between the germline ends. CDR3 size: 12 residues. CDR1 is MNHEY and CDR2 is SMNVEV in the germline V gene (reference sequence). The library was built from 400 ng RNA with molecular barcoded adaptors for alpha/delta and beta/gamma chains. One entry per CDR3 protein, called by TCRdb with MiXCR from the reads. This table has roughly 90,000 distinct CDR3 sequences, over 9% appearing once. This clonotype was seen many times.

Input material: a population of CD138-negative cells sorted from bone marrow. The V and J genes are TRBV27 and TRBJ2-7; TRBD2 is a possible D gene (5 bases). The clonotype comes from a donor at least 40 years old with multiple myeloma. CDR3 sequence (DNA): TGTGCCAGCGGGAGTCCTCGTTACGAGCAGTACTTC. It translates to CASGSPRYEQYF.